This T cell receptor beta chain was documented in a study of CD8 T cells in Susac syndrome. The CDR3 is 15 residues long. CDR1 is MDHEN and CDR2 is SYDVKM in the germline V gene. Trimming shortened V by 6 bases and J by 2 bases, and 14 bases separated the two germline ends. Sequencing of TCR beta drew on CD8+ and CD4+ T cells from blood. Definite or probable Susac syndrome was diagnosed using recently defined diagnostic criteria. CD8+ and CD4+ T cells were negatively isolated; TEMRA cells were FACS-enriched. An amount of RNA that ranged from roughly 0.5 to 1 ug was reverse transcribed with random hexamers. The amplification used immunoSEQ multiplex PCR on TCR beta CDR3; it spanned 54 Vbeta and 13 Jbeta. TCRdb re-derived calls from the immunoSEQ multiplex PCR reads in MiXCR, one entry per CDR3 protein. This table holds approximately 190,000 distinct CDR3 sequences, around 95% found once.

The receptor's source is a human donor with Susac syndrome. Sequenced material: CD4+ T cells from PBMCs. This sequence joins TRBV28 and TRBJ1-5; D gene uncertain. As DNA, the CDR3 is TGTGCCAGCAGGGTCGCCAGTGTAGGCAATCAGCCCCAGCATTTT. Translating gives CASRVASVGNQPQHF.